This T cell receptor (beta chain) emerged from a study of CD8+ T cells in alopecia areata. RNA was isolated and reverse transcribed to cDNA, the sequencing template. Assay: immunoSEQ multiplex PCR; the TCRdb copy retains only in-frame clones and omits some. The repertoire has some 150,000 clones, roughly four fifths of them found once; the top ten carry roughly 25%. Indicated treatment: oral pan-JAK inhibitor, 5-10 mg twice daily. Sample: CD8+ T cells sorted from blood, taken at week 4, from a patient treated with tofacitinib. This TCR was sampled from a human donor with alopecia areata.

DNA for the CDR3: TGCAGCGTTCAGGTCGCCTACGAGCAGTACTTC. Translation gives CSVQVAYEQYF. The V gene is TRBV29-1, the J gene TRBJ2-7; no firm D call. This CDR3 comprises 11 residues. The ends were cut back, 5 bases at V and 2 bases at J, with 7 bases in the middle. From germline, CDR1 is SQVTM and CDR2 ANQGSEA.